This T cell receptor beta chain came from a study of OX40 agonist ivuxolimab in advanced cancers. Study-wide background: With ivuxolimab, an agonistic anti-OX40 (CD134) antibody, patients were treated. Study-wide results and caveats: More expanded clones were seen, on average, in CD8+ T cells than in CD4+.

The timepoints at which blood was sampled were baseline, cycle 4 day 1, and cycle 7 day 1. Germline lookup yields CDR1 PRHDT and CDR2 FYEKMQ (reference sequence). This CDR3 comprises 14 residues. With 3 bases removed from V and 5 bases from J, the gap between germline ends came to 13 bases. Sequencing was performed with immunoSEQ multiplex PCR; in TCRdb, only in-frame clones are kept and a portion is missing. The table shows some 22,000 clones, with about 87% occurring only once. Notes on this clone: The antigen remains undetermined.

The clonotype comes from an adult with an advanced solid tumor such as melanoma, head and neck, liver or kidney cancer. The V call is TRBV13, the J call TRBJ2-5, with D tentatively TRBD2 (6 bases). Sequences were derived from CD4+ or CD8+ T cells sorted from blood, sampled in a trial of the OX40 agonist ivuxolimab. CDR3 bases: TGTGCCAGCAGCTTCCGCGGGGCCGAGGAGACCCAGTACTTC. This encodes CASSFRGAEETQYF.